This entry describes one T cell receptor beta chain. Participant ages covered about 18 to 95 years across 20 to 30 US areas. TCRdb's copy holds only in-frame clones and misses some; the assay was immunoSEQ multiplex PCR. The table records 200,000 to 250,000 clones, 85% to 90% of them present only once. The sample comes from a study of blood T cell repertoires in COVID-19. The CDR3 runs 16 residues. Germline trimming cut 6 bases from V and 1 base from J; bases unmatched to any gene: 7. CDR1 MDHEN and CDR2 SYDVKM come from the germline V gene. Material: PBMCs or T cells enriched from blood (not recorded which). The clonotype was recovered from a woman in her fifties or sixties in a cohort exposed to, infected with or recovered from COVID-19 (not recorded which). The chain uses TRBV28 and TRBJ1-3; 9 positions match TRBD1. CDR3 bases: TGTGCCAGCAGACCCGGGACAGGGTGGTCTGGAAACACCATATATTTT. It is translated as CASRPGTGWSGNTIYF.